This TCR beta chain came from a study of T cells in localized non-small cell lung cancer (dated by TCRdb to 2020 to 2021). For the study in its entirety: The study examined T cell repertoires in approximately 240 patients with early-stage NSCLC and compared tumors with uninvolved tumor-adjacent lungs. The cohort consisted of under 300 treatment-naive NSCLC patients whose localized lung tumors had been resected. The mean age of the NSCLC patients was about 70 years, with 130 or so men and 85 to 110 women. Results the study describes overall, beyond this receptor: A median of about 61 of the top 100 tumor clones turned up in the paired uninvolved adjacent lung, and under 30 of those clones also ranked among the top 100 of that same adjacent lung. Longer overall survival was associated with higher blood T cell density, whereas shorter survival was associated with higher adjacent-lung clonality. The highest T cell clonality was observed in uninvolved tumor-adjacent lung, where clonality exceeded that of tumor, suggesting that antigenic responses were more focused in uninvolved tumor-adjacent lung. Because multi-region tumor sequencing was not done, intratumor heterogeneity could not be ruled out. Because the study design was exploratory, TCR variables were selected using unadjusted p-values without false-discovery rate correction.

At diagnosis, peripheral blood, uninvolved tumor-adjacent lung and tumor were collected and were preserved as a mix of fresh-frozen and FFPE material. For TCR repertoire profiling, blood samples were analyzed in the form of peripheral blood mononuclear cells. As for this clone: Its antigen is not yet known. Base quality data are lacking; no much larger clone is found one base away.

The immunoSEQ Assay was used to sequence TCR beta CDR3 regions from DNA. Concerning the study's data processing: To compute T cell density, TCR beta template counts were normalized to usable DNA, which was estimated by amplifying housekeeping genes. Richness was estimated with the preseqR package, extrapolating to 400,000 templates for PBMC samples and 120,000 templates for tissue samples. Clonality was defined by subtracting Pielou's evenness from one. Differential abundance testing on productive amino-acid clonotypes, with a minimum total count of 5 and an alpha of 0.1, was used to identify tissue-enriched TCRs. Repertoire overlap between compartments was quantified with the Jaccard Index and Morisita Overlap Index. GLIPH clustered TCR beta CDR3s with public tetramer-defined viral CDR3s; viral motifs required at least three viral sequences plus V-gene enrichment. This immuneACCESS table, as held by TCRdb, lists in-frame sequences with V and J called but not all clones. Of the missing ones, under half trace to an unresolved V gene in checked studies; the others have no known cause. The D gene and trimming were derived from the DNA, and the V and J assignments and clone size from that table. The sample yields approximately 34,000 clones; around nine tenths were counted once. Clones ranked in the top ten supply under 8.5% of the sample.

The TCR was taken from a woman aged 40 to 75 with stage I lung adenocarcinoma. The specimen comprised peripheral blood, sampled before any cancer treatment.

The CDR3 region: CASSFLRGNTIYF. Read as DNA, the sequence is TGTGCCAGCAGCTTCTTACGGGGGAACACCATATATTTT. The sequence joins TRBV5-6 to TRBJ1-3; the D region possibly corresponds to TRBD1 (5 bases align). The CDR3, from cysteine to phenylalanine, totals 13 residues. Only the CDR3 DNA stays, 39 bases, in frame from base 1. CDR1 and CDR2, looked up from the germline V gene, are SGHDT and YYEEEE. Trimming takes 2 bases from V and 7 bases from J, and the germline ends sit 10 bases apart.